Each of the 30 T cell receptor beta chains below was sequenced from the same sample in a study of long-term antiretroviral therapy in people with HIV. Running of the v3.0 immunoSEQ assay took place at survey level. Generated by immunoSEQ multiplex PCR, the TCRdb table keeps only in-frame clones and is missing some. The repertoire holds tens of thousands of clones, with roughly 81% as singletons. Specimen: unsorted PBMCs, collected just under 2.9 years before starting antiretroviral therapy. These receptor sequences come from a woman aged 25 to 39 with HIV.

This chain joins TRBV29-1 and TRBJ1-1; D is possibly TRBD1 (5 bases). The CDR3 extends over 15 amino acids. Trimming removed 4 bases from V and 3 bases from J, with 18 bases in between. Looked up from germline, CDR1 is SQVTM and CDR2 is ANQGSEA. CDR3 in amino acids: CSVVPPAGRDTEAFF. The DNA of the CDR3 is TGCAGCGTTGTTCCCCCAGCTGGCAGGGACACTGAAGCTTTCTTT.

The V call is TRBV15, the J call TRBJ2-3; possibly TRBD1 for D (6 bases). Looked up from germline, CDR1 is LNHNV and CDR2 is YYDKDF (reference sequence). V lost 3 bases and J 6 bases, leaving 19 bases between the germline ends. This CDR3 has 16 amino acids. CDR3 in amino acids: CATSSVHRVGADTQYF. CDR3 sequence (DNA): TGTGCCACCAGCAGCGTACACAGGGTGGGGGCCGATACGCAGTATTTT.

The rearrangement joins TRBV7-9 to TRBJ1-3, with D possibly TRBD1 on 5 matching bases. The V gene lost 9 bases and the J gene lost 4 bases, with 16 bases spanning the gap. Germline loops: CDR1 SEHNR, CDR2 FQNEAQ (reference sequence). The CDR3 sequence is 14 residues long. In DNA, the CDR3 is TGTGCCAGTGGGGGGGGTGGGCTCGGAAACACCATATATTTT. Its translation: CASGGGGLGNTIYF.

The V gene is TRBV19, the J gene TRBJ2-7; TRBD1 agrees at 7 bases. Germline trimming cut 3 bases from V and 4 bases from J; bases unmatched to any gene: 6. The CDR3 spans 14 residues. From germline, CDR1 is LNHDA and CDR2 SQIVND (reference sequence). CDR3 DNA: TGTGCCAGTAGTATCGAGGACAGGAGATACGAGCAGTACTTC. Its translation: CASSIEDRRYEQYF.

The chain employs TRBV6-4 and TRBJ2-3; 8 nucleotides match TRBD1. Germline CDR1 reads MRHNA; CDR2 reads SNTAGT. This CDR3 has 15 amino acids. Trimming removed 5 bases from V and 6 bases from J; junction bases left unmatched: 10. The CDR3: CASSYTGGQLDTQYF. In DNA, the CDR3 is TGTGCCAGCAGTTACACAGGGGGGCAGCTGGATACGCAGTATTTT.

The rearrangement uses TRBV6-5 and TRBJ2-7; a possible D gene is TRBD1 (7 bases). V lost 4 bases, J lost 5 bases, and 21 bases lay in between. CDR3 length: 16 amino acids. Germline CDR1 is MNHEY and CDR2 is SVGAGI. The CDR3 DNA is TGTGCCAGCAGTTCCCTCAGGGGGGCGCCGGTTCACGAGCAGTACTTC. Its protein is CASSSLRGAPVHEQYF.

The count of this clone is one. V is TRBV15 and J is TRBJ1-1; D remains unclear. Germline V gene lookup returns CDR1 LNHNV and CDR2 YYDKDF (reference sequence). This CDR3 spans 15 amino acids. Between the trimmed V and J ends, which lost 0 bases and 0 bases, there was a span of 8 bases. CDR3 amino acids: CATSREKGLNTEAFF. The DNA of the CDR3 is TGTGCCACCAGCAGAGAGAAGGGCCTGAACACTGAAGCTTTCTTT.

The chain combines TRBV27 with TRBJ2-3, with D unclear. Germline assignment: CDR1 MNHEY and CDR2 SMNVEV (reference sequence). Trimming removed 3 bases at V and 2 bases at J, with 6 bases between. CDR3 length: 13 residues. CDR3: CASSFLHTDTQYF. DNA for the CDR3: TGTGCCAGCAGTTTTCTCCACACAGATACGCAGTATTTT.

This chain joins TRBV2 and TRBJ2-3; either TRBD1 or TRBD2 may supply D (5 bases each). The CDR3 runs to 15 residues. The germline V gene encodes CDR1 SNHLY and CDR2 FYNNEI. V dropped 5 bases and J dropped 3 bases, with 15 bases sitting between them. The CDR3 here is CASSRAAGRTDTQYF. Written as DNA, the CDR3 is TGTGCCAGCAGTCGCGCGGCAGGGAGAACAGATACGCAGTATTTT.

The chain combines TRBV7-2 with TRBJ2-1; D remains unclear. The germline CDR1 and CDR2 sequences are SGHTA and FQGNSA. V lost 3 bases, J lost 7 bases, and 13 bases lay in between. This CDR3 has 14 residues. The CDR3 loop is CASSFFPLGNEQFF. As DNA, the CDR3 is TGTGCCAGCAGCTTTTTCCCACTTGGGAATGAGCAGTTCTTC.

The chain recombines TRBV5-6 with TRBJ2-2; 8 bases map to TRBD2. V was pared by 3 bases and J by 2 bases, with 9 bases of the junction left unmatched. CDR3 length equals 17 residues. Germline V gene lookup returns CDR1 SGHDT and CDR2 YYEEEE. CDR3 nucleotide sequence: TGTGCCAGCAGCTCCGGGGTAGCGGGGTTTAACACCGGGGAGCTGTTTTTT. Translated, it gives CASSSGVAGFNTGELFF.

V is TRBV6-1 and J is TRBJ1-1, with a possible D match to TRBD1 (5 bases). V was shortened by 8 bases and J by 8 bases, with 15 bases between the two germline ends. The CDR3 length is 12 residues. Per the germline V gene, CDR1 is MNHNS and CDR2 is SASEGT. The CDR3 region is CASGGAQMEAFF. The CDR3 DNA reads as TGTGCCAGCGGCGGGGCCCAGATGGAAGCTTTCTTT.

The chain joins TRBV10-1 to TRBJ2-7; 7 bases agree with TRBD1. The CDR3 runs 13 residues. The trim removed 4 bases at V and 4 bases at J, leaving 4 bases unmatched. Germline CDR1 reads WNHNN; CDR2 reads SYGVQD (reference sequence). CDR3 coding DNA: TGCGCCAGCAGTGGGGGACAGCCTTACGAGCAGTACTTC. Amino acids: CASSGGQPYEQYF.

V usage is TRBV7-2 and J usage is TRBJ2-7; D unresolved. V gave up 1 base and J gave up 6 bases, with 10 bases separating them. This CDR3 is built from 13 residues. Germline loops: CDR1 SGHTA, CDR2 FQGNSA. Here the CDR3 reads CASSLEPAGEQYF. CDR3 coding DNA: TGTGCCAGCAGCTTAGAACCGGCCGGCGAGCAGTACTTC. The whole variable domain, filled in from reference TRBV7-2 and TRBJ2-7, reads GAGVSQSPSNKVTEKGKDVELRCDPISGHTALYWYRQSLGQGLEFLIYFQGNSAPDKSGLPSDRFSAERTGGSVSTLTIQRTQQEDSAVYLCASSLEPAGEQYFGPGTRLTVT.

The rearrangement uses TRBV7-2 and TRBJ1-5; the D is unclear. The germline CDR1 and CDR2 sequences are SGHTA and FQGNSA. The CDR3 runs to 14 residues. Trimming removed 5 bases at V and 5 bases at J, with 13 bases between. CDR3: CASSPVPIYQPQHF. CDR3 DNA: TGTGCCAGCAGCCCGGTCCCCATATATCAGCCCCAGCATTTT.

The V and J genes are TRBV13 and TRBJ1-2; D uncertain. The CDR3 runs 13 residues. Looked up from germline, CDR1 is PRHDT and CDR2 is FYEKMQ (reference sequence). The V end lost 3 bases, the J end lost 6 bases, and 11 bases lay between the germline ends. Here the CDR3 DNA reads TGTGCCAGCAGCTTCCTATCAGGTGATGGCTACACCTTC. This encodes CASSFLSGDGYTF.

This chain links TRBV19 with TRBJ1-2; weak D call: TRBD1 (6 bases). The CDR3 is made up of 16 amino acids. The germline CDR1 and CDR2 sequences are LNHDA and SQIVND (reference sequence). V was shortened by 7 bases and J by 4 bases, with 22 bases between the two germline ends. Here the CDR3 reads CASTPEGGGAVYGYTF. DNA for the CDR3: TGTGCCAGTACCCCCGAGGGCGGGGGCGCTGTCTATGGCTACACCTTC.

V and J are TRBV18 and TRBJ1-1, with D tentatively TRBD1 (6 bases). Trimming left V 5 bases short and J 1 base short, with 11 bases between. Per germline, CDR1 KGHSH and CDR2 LQKENI. The CDR3 is 14 residues long. CDR3 DNA sequence: TGTGCCAGCTCAGGGGGGGCCAAGAACACTGAAGCTTTCTTT. This encodes CASSGGAKNTEAFF.

This clone is labeled as medium-sized. V and J are TRBV2 and TRBJ1-5; 7 nucleotides match TRBD1. CDR1 is SNHLY and CDR2 is FYNNEI in the germline V gene. The CDR3 totals 15 residues. Losses at the gene ends were 7 bases for V and 8 bases for J; bases not matched to a gene: 14. The CDR3 sequence is CASTWMAGGNEPQHF. CDR3 DNA sequence: TGTGCCAGCACCTGGATGGCAGGGGGGAATGAGCCCCAGCATTTT. The variable domain in full, completed from reference TRBV2 and TRBJ1-5, reads EPEVTQTPSHQVTQMGQEVILRCVPISNHLYFYWYRQILGQKVEFLVSFYNNEISEKSEIFDDQFSVERPDGSNFTLKIRSTKLEDSAMYFCASTWMAGGNEPQHFGDGTRLSIL.

The chain recombines TRBV30 with TRBJ1-3; D not resolved. Germline values: CDR1 GTSNPN, CDR2 SVGIG (reference sequence). Between the trimmed V and J ends, which lost 5 bases and 6 bases, there was a span of 8 bases. This CDR3 has 11 residues. CDR3 sequence (DNA): TGTGCCTGGCAGTTTGAAAACACCATATATTTT. Its translation: CAWQFENTIYF.

This rearrangement joins TRBV10-1 to TRBJ1-1; D not resolved. The CDR3 length is 15 residues. Germline values: CDR1 WNHNN, CDR2 SYGVQD (reference sequence). Trimming shortened V by 3 bases and J by 6 bases, and 17 bases separated the two germline ends. Written as DNA, the CDR3 is TGCGCCAGCAGTGAATTTGTAGGGTCAGGCGCTGAAGCTTTCTTT. It encodes CASSEFVGSGAEAFF.

V gene TRBV30 combines with J gene TRBJ1-2; D is possibly TRBD1 (6 bases). This CDR3 is 13 amino acids long. V lost 7 bases to trimming and J lost 8 bases, with 20 bases between them. CDR1 GTSNPN and CDR2 SVGIG come from the germline V gene (reference sequence). The CDR3 protein is CASQREGGLGYTF. The CDR3 DNA reads TGTGCCTCACAGCGAGAGGGGGGTTTAGGCTACACCTTC.

V usage is TRBV5-6 and J usage is TRBJ2-5; 8 nucleotides line up with TRBD2. The CDR3 sequence is 14 residues long. After removal of 3 bases from V and 5 bases from J, the junction contained 6 bases not matched to a gene. Germline CDR1 and CDR2: SGHDT and YYEEEE. For the CDR3, the DNA is TGTGCCAGCAGCTGGGGCGGGGGGTCCGAGACCCAGTACTTC. Translated: CASSWGGGSETQYF.

This chain joins TRBV15 and TRBJ2-7; a weak D match, TRBD1 (6 bases). CDR3 length equals 14 residues. V was trimmed by 5 bases and J by 1 base, leaving 12 bases between them. CDR1 is LNHNV, CDR2 YYDKDF, per germline (reference sequence). Here the CDR3 DNA reads TGTGCCACCAGCGTAGGAGGACAGTCCTACGAGCAGTACTTC. This translates into CATSVGGQSYEQYF.

This clone was seen once. The rearrangement joins TRBV11-3 to TRBJ2-1; TRBD1 agrees at 7 bases. Germline V gene sequence: CDR1 SGHNT, CDR2 YENEEA. This CDR3 region has 15 residues. V was pared by 3 bases and J by 2 bases, with 4 bases of the junction left unmatched. The CDR3, as DNA: TGTGCCAGCAGCTTGGGACAGAGTACCTACAATGAGCAGTTCTTC. Translating it yields CASSLGQSTYNEQFF. Full variable domain (remainder filled in from reference TRBV11-3 and TRBJ2-1): EAGVVQSPRYKIIEKKQPVAFWCNPISGHNTLYWYLQNLGQGPELLIRYENEEAVDDSQLPKDRFSAERLKGVDSTLKIQPAELGDSAVYLCASSLGQSTYNEQFFGPGTRLTVL.

The J gene is TRBJ1-4, the V gene TRBV7-6; possible D gene TRBD1, 6 bases. The CDR3 totals 17 residues. Trimming stripped 2 bases from V and 4 bases from J, with 17 bases between. CDR1 is SGHVS, CDR2 FNYEAQ, per germline. In nucleotides, the CDR3 is TGTGCCAGCAGCTTACGGCCCGGACAGCTCAATAATGAAAAACTGTTTTTT. Protein sequence: CASSLRPGQLNNEKLFF.

The chain uses TRBV27 and TRBJ2-7; a weak D match, TRBD1 (5 bases). V was trimmed by 0 bases and J by 2 bases, leaving 8 bases between them. The CDR3 loop spans 14 amino acids. Germline V gives CDR1 MNHEY, CDR2 SMNVEV (reference sequence). Here the CDR3 reads CASSLSAGPYEQYF. The CDR3 DNA follows: TGTGCCAGCAGTTTATCGGCAGGGCCCTACGAGCAGTACTTC.

This chain uses TRBV4-2 with TRBJ2-1; the D gene is possibly TRBD2 (6 bases). The germline V and J ends were trimmed by 4 bases and 7 bases, with 23 bases remaining between them. The CDR3 has 17 amino acids. The germline CDR1 and CDR2 sequences are LGHNA and YNFKEQ. Here the CDR3 reads CASSPHGAGLGRNEQFF. The CDR3 DNA reads as TGTGCCAGCAGCCCCCACGGGGCCGGTCTTGGGAGGAATGAGCAGTTCTTC.

This sequence joins TRBV18 and TRBJ2-7; D possibly corresponds to TRBD2 (5 bases). The CDR3 has 14 amino acids. CDR1 KGHSH and CDR2 LQKENI come from the germline V gene. V shed 2 bases and J shed 2 bases, with 10 bases lying between them. CDR3 sequence (DNA): TGTGCCAGCTCACCAGGAGACGGGACCTACGAGCAGTACTTC. Translation gives CASSPGDGTYEQYF. Together with reference TRBV18 and TRBJ2-7, the CDR3 gives the full variable domain: NAGVMQNPRHLVRRRGQEARLRCSPMKGHSHVYWYRQLPEEGLKFMVYLQKENIIDESGMPKERFSAEFPKEGPSILRIQQVVRGDSAAYFCASSPGDGTYEQYFGPGTRLTVT.

The genes are TRBV29-1 and TRBJ1-1; the D is unclear. The CDR3 runs to 14 residues. The germline V gene has CDR1 SQVTM and CDR2 ANQGSEA. With 4 bases removed from V and 7 bases from J, the gap between germline ends came to 19 bases. The CDR3 sequence: CSVGARIGSNEAFF. CDR3 DNA: TGCAGCGTTGGTGCAAGGATCGGGTCTAATGAAGCTTTCTTT.